These 14 T cell receptor beta chains came from one sample sequenced in a study of early T cells in non-severe SARS-CoV-2 infection. MiXCR was run by TCRdb on the 5' RACE reads, yielding one entry per CDR3 protein. Here the sample spans roughly 45,000 distinct CDR3 sequences, around 4% being singletons. Sequenced material: whole blood. The receptors originated from an adult who was a healthcare worker with PCR-confirmed SARS-CoV-2 infection or an uninfected control (not recorded which).

Of note for this clonotype: Given a much more abundant clone one base away, this may be a read error. The chain is built from TRBV30 and TRBJ1-2, with D perhaps TRBD1 (5 bases). The germline gives CDR1 GTSNPN, CDR2 SVGIG (reference sequence). The CDR3 runs to 14 residues. Trimming took off 2 bases at V and 8 bases at J, with 18 bases between the two ends. CDR3 DNA: TGTGCCTGGAGTATTCTGGCGGGGGTAGTCGGCTACACCTTC. Its protein product is CAWSILAGVVGYTF. The variable domain in full, completed from reference TRBV30 and TRBJ1-2, reads SQTIHQWPATLVQPVGSPLSLECTVEGTSNPNLYWYRQAAGRGLQLLFYSVGIGQISSEVPQNLSASRPQDRQFILSSKKLLLSDSGFYLCAWSILAGVVGYTFGSGTRLTVV.

Many counts were recorded for this clonotype. The chain joins TRBV24-1 to TRBJ2-3; 11 bases map to TRBD2. Per germline, CDR1 KGHDR and CDR2 SFDVKD. V was clipped by 3 bases and J by 2 bases; unmatched bases: 3. CDR3 length: 16 residues. As DNA, the CDR3 is TGTGCCACCAGTGATGCGACTAGCGGGATCACAGATACGCAGTATTTT. Encoded protein: CATSDATSGITDTQYF.

In its sample, this clonotype is medium-sized. The chain joins TRBV12-3 or TRBV12-4 to TRBJ2-6; no clear D. Between the trimmed V and J ends, which lost 8 bases and 2 bases, there was a span of 7 bases. CDR3 length: 13 residues. CDR3: CASLQAGANVLTF. CDR3 coding DNA: TGTGCCAGCCTGCAAGCTGGGGCCAACGTCCTGACTTTC.

There are a few counts of this clonotype. The V call is TRBV27, the J call TRBJ2-3, with D maybe TRBD1 (5 bases). The CDR3 extends over 15 amino acids. CDR1 and CDR2 from the germline V gene are MNHEY and SMNVEV (reference sequence). V lost 2 bases, J lost 2 bases, and 11 bases lay in between. CDR3 loop: CASSLKDKLTDTQYF. CDR3 coding DNA: TGTGCCAGCAGTTTAAAGGACAAGCTCACAGATACGCAGTATTTT.

This clonotype has ten or more counts. The chain combines TRBV7-9 with TRBJ1-6; tentative D call: TRBD1 (5 bases). V gave up 8 bases and J gave up 10 bases, with 15 bases separating them. The germline gives CDR1 SEHNR, CDR2 FQNEAQ (reference sequence). CDR3 length: 13 amino acids. DNA for the CDR3: TGTGCCAGCGGGGCGGGGACGGGCTCACCCCTCCACTTT. Protein: CASGAGTGSPLHF. The full variable domain, in which reference TRBV7-9 and TRBJ1-6 provide the parts outside the CDR3, is DTGVSQNPRHKITKRGQNVTFRCDPISEHNRLYWYRQTLGQGPEFLTYFQNEAQLEKSRLLSDRFSAERPKGSFSTLEIQRTEQGDSAMYLCASGAGTGSPLHFGNGTRLTVT.

This clonotype was seen a handful of times. In nucleotides, the CDR3 is TGCAGTGCTAGGACTAGCGGGGCCACGAACACCGGGGAGCTGTTTTTT. Its protein product is CSARTSGATNTGELFF. The rearrangement uses TRBV20-1 and TRBJ2-2; 11 bases line up with TRBD2. Germline-derived CDR1 and CDR2 are DFQATT and SNEGSKA (reference sequence). With V trimmed by 3 bases and J by 0 bases, 3 bases remained unmatched. The CDR3 is made up of 16 amino acids.

This clonotype was seen a handful of times. The CDR3 loop reads CASSLGGQGPYEQYF. The CDR3, as DNA: TGTGCCAGCAGCTTGGGTGGACAGGGGCCCTACGAGCAGTACTTC. The chain couples TRBV11-3 to TRBJ2-7; 9 bases are shared with TRBD1. The V segment lost 3 bases and the J segment 2 bases; nucleotides outside the gene matches: 5. The CDR3 has 15 residues. Germline V CDR1 and CDR2: SGHNT, YENEEA.

This clonotype occurred many times. The chain is built from TRBV3-1 and TRBJ1-1; a weak D match, TRBD1 (5 bases). V lost 2 bases and J 0 bases, leaving 7 bases between the germline ends. This CDR3 contains 14 residues. CDR1 is LGHDT and CDR2 is YNNKEL in the germline V gene (reference sequence). The CDR3 loop is CASSQPGLNTEAFF. The CDR3 coding sequence is TGTGCCAGCAGCCAACCGGGGCTGAACACTGAAGCTTTCTTT.

This clonotype was found many times. This sequence joins TRBV4-1 and TRBJ2-3; D uncertain. Between the trimmed V and J ends, which lost 4 bases and 0 bases, there was a span of 11 bases. This CDR3 is built from 15 residues. CDR1 is MGHRA and CDR2 is YSYEKL in the germline V gene. DNA of the CDR3: TGCGCCAGCAGCCGAGCGAGAGGAAGCACAGATACGCAGTATTTT. The encoded protein is CASSRARGSTDTQYF.

As concerns this clonotype: Just one base apart from a much larger clone, this may be a read error. The gene calls are TRBV20-1 and TRBJ2-7; 10 bases are shared with TRBD1. The length of the CDR3 is 13 residues. Germline-derived CDR1 and CDR2 are DFQATT and SNEGSKA (reference sequence). DNA for the CDR3: TGCACTGCTCGCAGGACAGGGGGTTACGAGCAGTACTTC. It codes for CTARRTGGYEQYF.

This clonotype was recorded many times. The chain couples TRBV27 to TRBJ2-1; a possible D gene is TRBD1 (6 bases). The CDR3 covers 14 residues. Germline lookup yields CDR1 MNHEY and CDR2 SMNVEV (reference sequence). V shed 6 bases and J shed 4 bases, with 13 bases lying between them. The CDR3 loop is CASSTPTGYNEQFF. In DNA form, the CDR3 reads TGTGCCAGCAGCACCCCCACAGGGTACAATGAGCAGTTCTTC.

The table lists this clonotype with many counts. The V and J genes are TRBV7-9 and TRBJ2-7; TRBD2 matches 9 bases. J lost 2 bases, V lost 3 bases, and 5 bases had no gene match. The V gene's germline CDR1 is SEHNR and CDR2 FQNEAQ (reference sequence). This CDR3 contains 15 residues. The CDR3 protein is CASSFSLAGPYEQYF. CDR3 bases: TGTGCCAGCAGCTTTAGCCTAGCGGGACCCTACGAGCAGTACTTC.

This clonotype appeared many times. This chain uses TRBV20-1 with TRBJ1-1, with D hard to call. The germline CDR1 and CDR2 sequences are DFQATT and SNEGSKA (reference sequence). Trimming removed 2 bases at V and 1 base at J, with 5 bases between. The CDR3 loop spans 12 amino acids. The chain's CDR3 is CSARSGNTEAFF. In nucleotides, the CDR3 is TGCAGTGCTAGATCCGGGAACACTGAAGCTTTCTTT.

The genes are TRBV5-1 and TRBJ1-6, with TRBD1 as a possible D gene (5 bases). With 1 base removed from V and 8 bases from J, the gap between germline ends came to 13 bases. The CDR3 has 15 amino acids. CDR1 is SGHRS, CDR2 YFSETQ, per germline. This CDR3 is CASSLMGPSDSPLHF. The CDR3 bases are TGCGCCAGCAGCTTGATGGGGCCCTCGGATTCACCCCTCCACTTT.